The 7 T cell receptor beta chains given below trace back to one sample, sequenced in a study of blood T cell repertoires in COVID-19. Using immunoSEQ multiplex PCR, the repertoire was profiled, and TCRdb retains in-frame clones only, with some absent. The sample lists some 110,000 clones, over 80% seen once, with 0.7% to 0.85% in the top ten. The sample was peripheral blood. Receptors were obtained from a woman in her sixties or seventies with acute or convalescent COVID-19.

V usage is TRBV19 and J usage is TRBJ2-7, with TRBD1 matching 10 bases. CDR1 is LNHDA, CDR2 SQIVND, per germline (reference sequence). The CDR3 spans 14 residues. The V segment lost 10 bases and the J segment 0 bases; nucleotides outside the gene matches: 6. The CDR3 region has the DNA TGTGCCACCGGACAGGGGGGCAACTCCTACGAGCAGTACTTC. Its translation is CATGQGGNSYEQYF.

The V gene is TRBV5-1, the J gene TRBJ2-2; 7 bases agree with TRBD2. This CDR3 has 17 amino acids. Losses at the gene ends were 4 bases for V and 0 bases for J; bases not matched to a gene: 9. Germline V gives CDR1 SGHRS, CDR2 YFSETQ. CDR3 amino acids: CASSQGTGGTNTGELFF. Written as DNA, the CDR3 is TGCGCCAGCAGCCAGGGAACCGGGGGGACGAACACCGGGGAGCTGTTTTTT.

This clone has a handful of counts. This chain connects TRBV10-3 to TRBJ1-6; 8 bases map to TRBD1. Looked up from germline, CDR1 is ENHRY and CDR2 is SYGVKD. Losses at the gene ends were 10 bases for V and 3 bases for J; bases not matched to a gene: 2. The CDR3 consists of 13 residues. CDR3 residues: CATGQGYNSPLHF. CDR3 DNA sequence: TGTGCCACCGGACAGGGCTATAATTCACCCCTCCACTTT.

The chain employs TRBV5-1 and TRBJ1-1, with D unclear. Trimming took 0 bases from V and 1 from J, leaving 4 bases between them. Per germline, CDR1 SGHRS and CDR2 YFSETQ. The CDR3 covers 13 residues. The CDR3 spells CASSLDKNTEAFF. The CDR3 nucleotides read TGCGCCAGCAGCTTGGACAAGAACACTGAAGCTTTCTTT.

The CDR3 nucleotides read TGTGCCATCGACGGGAGCAATCAGCCCCAGCATTTT. As protein: CAIDGSNQPQHF. This sequence joins TRBV28 and TRBJ1-5; no reliable D call. Trimming took off 10 bases at V and 1 base at J, with 8 bases between the two ends. Germline-derived CDR1 and CDR2 are MDHEN and SYDVKM. This CDR3 has 12 residues.

The chain links TRBV4-2 to TRBJ2-1, with 12 bases lining up with TRBD2. With V trimmed by 0 bases and J by 2 bases, 5 bases remained unmatched. The CDR3 has 18 residues. CDR1 is LGHNA, CDR2 YNFKEQ, per germline. The CDR3 DNA reads TGTGCCAGCAGCCAAGAGGCTAGCGGGGGGGGGACCTACAATGAGCAGTTCTTC. It encodes CASSQEASGGGTYNEQFF.

This chain connects TRBV9 to TRBJ1-3; D is ambiguous. This CDR3 is 15 amino acids long. The ends were cut back, 1 base at V and 0 bases at J, with 8 bases in the middle. Per germline, CDR1 SGDLS and CDR2 YYNGEE. The CDR3 nucleotides read TGTGCCAGCAGCGTAAACGAGCCCTCTGGAAACACCATATATTTT. This sequence encodes CASSVNEPSGNTIYF.